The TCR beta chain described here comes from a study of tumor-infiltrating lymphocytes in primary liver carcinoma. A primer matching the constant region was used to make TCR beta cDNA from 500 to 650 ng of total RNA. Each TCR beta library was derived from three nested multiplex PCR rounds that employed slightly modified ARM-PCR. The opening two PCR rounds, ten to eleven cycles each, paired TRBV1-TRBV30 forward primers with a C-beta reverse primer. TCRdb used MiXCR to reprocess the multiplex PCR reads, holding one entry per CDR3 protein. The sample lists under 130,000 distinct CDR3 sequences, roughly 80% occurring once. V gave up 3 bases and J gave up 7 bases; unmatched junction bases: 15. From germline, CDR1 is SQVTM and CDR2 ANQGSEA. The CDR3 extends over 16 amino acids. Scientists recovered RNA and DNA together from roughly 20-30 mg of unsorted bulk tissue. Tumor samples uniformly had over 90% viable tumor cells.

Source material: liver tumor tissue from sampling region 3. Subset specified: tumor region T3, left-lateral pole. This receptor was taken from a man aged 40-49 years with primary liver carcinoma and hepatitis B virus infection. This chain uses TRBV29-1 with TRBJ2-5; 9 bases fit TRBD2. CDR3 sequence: CSVERPGTSWTGTQYF. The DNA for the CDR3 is TGCAGCGTTGAGAGGCCCGGGACTAGCTGGACCGGGACCCAGTACTTC.